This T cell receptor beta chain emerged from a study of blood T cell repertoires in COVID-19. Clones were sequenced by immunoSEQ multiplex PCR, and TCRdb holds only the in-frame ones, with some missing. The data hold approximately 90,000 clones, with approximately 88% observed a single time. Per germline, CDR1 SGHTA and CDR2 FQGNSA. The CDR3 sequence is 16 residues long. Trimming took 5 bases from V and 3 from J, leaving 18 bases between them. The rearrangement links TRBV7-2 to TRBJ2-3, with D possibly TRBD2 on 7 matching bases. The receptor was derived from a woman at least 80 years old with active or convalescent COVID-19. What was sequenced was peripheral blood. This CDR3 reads CASSLGGLKVTDTQYF. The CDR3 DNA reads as TGTGCCAGCAGCCTCGGGGGGCTTAAAGTAACAGATACGCAGTATTTT.